These 4 T cell receptor beta chains were all obtained from the same sample, sequenced in a study of T-cell memory formation after mild COVID-19. TCRdb redid the calling of the 5' RACE reads with MiXCR, one entry per CDR3 protein. Of approximately 500,000 distinct CDR3 sequences listed, about 23% were seen once; the top ten hold around an eighth. Sequencing was done on a sample of PBMCs or a T cell subset sorted from them (not recorded which). These TCRs come from an adult woman who had mild COVID-19 (a few samples of this study predate the infection). Cell type and time point are not known.

This sequence joins TRBV7-9 and TRBJ2-1; TRBD2 matches at 9 bases. Germline V gene data show CDR1 as SEHNR and CDR2 as FQNEAQ (reference sequence). With 5 bases clipped from V and 8 bases from J, the junction kept 10 bases outside the gene matches. The CDR3 runs 15 residues. CDR3 loop: CASSGGGRGVDEQFF. The CDR3 nucleotides are TGTGCCAGCAGCGGGGGCGGGAGGGGTGTGGATGAGCAGTTCTTC.

The chain couples TRBV20-1 to TRBJ2-3; possible D gene TRBD2, 6 bases. The length of the CDR3 is 15 residues. V shed 1 base and J shed 0 bases, with 11 bases lying between them. Germline assignment: CDR1 DFQATT and CDR2 SNEGSKA (reference sequence). DNA of the CDR3: TGCAGTGCTAGAGCTTGGGGGGAGAGCACAGATACGCAGTATTTT. Translated: CSARAWGESTDTQYF.

This clonotype showed up just a few times. An end of the junction differs from the germline gene, which may be a read error. The genes are TRBV7-7 and TRBJ2-2, with D tentatively TRBD1 (6 bases). CDR1 and CDR2 (germline): SSHAT, FNYEAQ (reference sequence). This CDR3 spans 16 amino acids. CDR3 DNA sequence: TGTGCTAGCAGCCCTCACCAGGGGAAAAACACCGGGGAGCTGTTTTTT. This gives the protein CASSPHQGKNTGELFF.

This chain joins TRBV2 and TRBJ2-1; a weak D match, TRBD1 (5 bases). This CDR3 comprises 14 residues. Germline V CDR1 and CDR2: SNHLY, FYNNEI. The germline V and J ends were trimmed by 6 bases and 7 bases, with 16 bases remaining between them. CDR3 in DNA: TGTGCCAGCAGAAGTCTAGGGGCGCAAAATGAGCAGTTCTTC. Encoded protein: CASRSLGAQNEQFF.